The rows below give T cell receptor beta chains drawn from one sample of a study of blood T cell repertoires in COVID-19. Generated by immunoSEQ multiplex PCR, the TCRdb table keeps only in-frame clones and is missing some. The sample holds some 170,000 clones, approximately 87% seen once. The specimen was peripheral blood. These receptors were collected from a woman in her seventies with COVID-19, enrolled during active disease. CDR3s include the opening cysteine and the closing phenylalanine or tryptophan. Fields, in order: J gene, clone size, V gene, CDR3 length, D gene, CDR3 protein, CDR3 DNA. The D gene is left open where the match is weak. Clone size is given for some rows only: seen once, a few or many times, or a class if the clone is expanded.

TRBJ1-2,once,TRBV4-3,15,.,CASSQVEGAIYGYTF,TGCGCCAGCAGCCAGGTCGAAGGGGCGATCTATGGCTACACCTTC
TRBJ2-1,.,TRBV2,13,.,CASRARRVNEQFF,TGTGCCAGCAGGGCCCGACGGGTCAATGAGCAGTTCTTC
TRBJ1-4,.,TRBV29-1,12,TRBD1,CTARGANEKLFF,TGCACCGCCAGGGGGGCTAATGAAAAACTGTTTTTT
TRBJ1-3,.,TRBV7-9,13,.,CASSQDQGNTIYF,TGTGCCAGCAGCCAAGATCAGGGAAACACCATATATTTT
TRBJ2-3,few,TRBV4-2,16,TRBD1,CASSQEGTGLTDTQYF,TGTGCCAGCAGCCAAGAGGGGACAGGGTTAACAGATACGCAGTATTTT
TRBJ1-2,.,TRBV29-1,12,.,CSGWPTAYGYTF,TGCAGCGGCTGGCCGACTGCCTATGGCTACACCTTC
TRBJ2-7,.,TRBV5-1,13,.,CASSILEGYEQYF,TGCGCCAGCAGCATTCTGGAGGGCTACGAGCAGTACTTC
TRBJ2-7,.,TRBV7-8,14,TRBD2,CATTKLAGYYEQYF,TGTGCCACCACAAAACTAGCGGGATACTACGAGCAGTACTTC
TRBJ2-7,.,TRBV18,14,.,CASSPDSTVYEQYF,TGTGCCAGCTCACCCGACTCGACAGTCTACGAGCAGTACTTC
TRBJ1-2,.,TRBV5-1,14,.,CASRQISTNYGYTF,TGCGCCAGCAGACAGATCAGCACCAACTATGGCTACACCTTC
TRBJ2-1,.,TRBV4-1,16,.,CASSQVGGSSYNEQFF,TGCGCCAGCAGCCAAGTAGGCGGAAGCTCCTACAATGAGCAGTTCTTC
TRBJ2-7,few,TRBV9,15,.,CASSVERYQDYEQYF,TGTGCCAGCAGCGTAGAGAGGTACCAAGACTACGAGCAGTACTTC
TRBJ2-4,.,TRBV7-8,12,TRBD2,CASSSAGTSVYF,TGTGCCAGCAGCTCCGCCGGGACTAGCGTGTACTTC
TRBJ2-7,.,TRBV28,17,TRBD2,CASSLLLRTSGIYEQYF,TGTGCCAGCAGTTTATTATTACGGACTAGCGGGATCTACGAGCAGTACTTC
TRBJ2-1,.,TRBV24-1,14,.,CATSDFSTYNEQFF,TGTGCCACCAGTGATTTTAGCACATACAATGAGCAGTTCTTC
TRBJ1-1,.,TRBV19,12,.,CASSGSQFEAFF,TGTGCCTCTTCCGGGAGCCAATTTGAAGCTTTCTTT
TRBJ1-3,few,TRBV5-8,12,.,CASTSSGNTIYF,TGTGCCAGCACCTCGTCTGGAAACACCATATATTTT
TRBJ1-1,.,TRBV19,16,.,CASSMGTDRLNTEAFF,TGTGCCAGTAGTATGGGGACCGACAGGCTGAACACTGAAGCTTTCTTT
TRBJ2-7,.,TRBV11-3,13,.,CASSARGYDEQYF,TGTGCCAGCAGCGCAAGGGGGTACGACGAGCAGTACTTC
TRBJ1-3,.,TRBV6-5,15,.,CASTLTPVTGNTIYF,TGTGCCAGCACACTCACCCCCGTTACTGGAAACACCATATATTTT
TRBJ2-7,.,TRBV6-6,12,.,CASSLAGPEQYF,TGTGCCAGCAGTTTGGCGGGCCCCGAGCAGTACTTC
TRBJ1-2,few,TRBV12-3/TRBV12-4,13,TRBD1,CASSQQGDYGYTF,TGTGCCAGCAGTCAGCAGGGGGACTATGGCTACACCTTC
TRBJ1-4,.,TRBV5-1,12,.,CASSGPGEKLFF,TGCGCCAGCAGCGGTCCGGGTGAAAAACTGTTTTTT
TRBJ2-5,.,TRBV5-1,15,TRBD2,CASSLGLAGKETQYF,TGCGCCAGCAGCTTGGGACTAGCGGGAAAAGAGACCCAGTACTTC
TRBJ2-5,once,TRBV5-1,14,.,CASSLSPGQETQYF,TGCGCCAGCAGCTTGTCTCCGGGACAAGAGACCCAGTACTTC
TRBJ2-2,.,TRBV4-3,13,.,CASSLGGTGELFF,TGCGCCAGCAGCCTTGGAGGAACCGGGGAGCTGTTTTTT
TRBJ1-1,once,TRBV7-9,13,.,CASSPTANTEAFF,TGTGCCAGCAGCCCGACAGCGAACACTGAAGCTTTCTTT
TRBJ2-3,.,TRBV28,15,TRBD1,CASNPSRTGKDTQYF,TGTGCCAGCAACCCGTCCCGGACAGGGAAAGATACGCAGTATTTT
TRBJ1-6,many,TRBV27,14,TRBD1,CASSSDRADSPLHF,TGTGCCAGCAGTTCAGACAGGGCAGATTCACCCCTCCACTTT
TRBJ1-3,.,TRBV6-1,18,.,CASSERAGSLASGNTIYF,TGTGCCAGCAGTGAAAGGGCGGGCAGCCTCGCCTCTGGAAACACCATATATTTT
TRBJ2-1,once,TRBV5-1,14,.,CASSLTGDYNEQFF,TGCGCCAGCAGCTTGACGGGAGACTACAATGAGCAGTTCTTC
TRBJ1-6,.,TRBV10-2,12,.,CASSGGDSPLHF,TGCGCCAGCAGTGGGGGGGATTCACCCCTCCACTTT
TRBJ2-3,.,TRBV5-4,13,.,CASSPDYLGTQYF,TGTGCCAGCAGCCCAGACTACCTCGGGACGCAGTATTTT
TRBJ1-1,once,TRBV28,15,TRBD1,CASSRQGVANTEAFF,TGTGCCAGCAGTCGACAGGGGGTCGCGAACACTGAAGCTTTCTTT
TRBJ1-2,.,TRBV5-4,13,.,CASSPGQLYGYTF,TGTGCCAGCAGCCCCGGACAGCTTTATGGCTACACCTTC
TRBJ1-1,.,TRBV24-1,16,.,CATSDFGQTMNTEAFF,TGTGCCACCAGTGATTTCGGACAGACGATGAACACTGAAGCTTTCTTT
TRBJ1-4,.,TRBV2,14,.,CASRVGGDNEKLFF,TGTGCCAGCAGGGTAGGGGGAGATAATGAAAAACTGTTTTTT
TRBJ1-1,.,TRBV5-5,13,.,CASSFGGIAEAFF,TGTGCCAGCAGCTTTGGGGGGATCGCTGAAGCTTTCTTT
TRBJ1-1,.,TRBV30,15,.,CAWRASQGSGHLAFF,TGTGCCTGGAGAGCTTCACAGGGTTCGGGACACCTGGCTTTCTTT
TRBJ1-2,few,TRBV30,11,.,CAWLRSNGYTF,TGTGCCTGGTTGCGATCTAACGGCTACACCTTC